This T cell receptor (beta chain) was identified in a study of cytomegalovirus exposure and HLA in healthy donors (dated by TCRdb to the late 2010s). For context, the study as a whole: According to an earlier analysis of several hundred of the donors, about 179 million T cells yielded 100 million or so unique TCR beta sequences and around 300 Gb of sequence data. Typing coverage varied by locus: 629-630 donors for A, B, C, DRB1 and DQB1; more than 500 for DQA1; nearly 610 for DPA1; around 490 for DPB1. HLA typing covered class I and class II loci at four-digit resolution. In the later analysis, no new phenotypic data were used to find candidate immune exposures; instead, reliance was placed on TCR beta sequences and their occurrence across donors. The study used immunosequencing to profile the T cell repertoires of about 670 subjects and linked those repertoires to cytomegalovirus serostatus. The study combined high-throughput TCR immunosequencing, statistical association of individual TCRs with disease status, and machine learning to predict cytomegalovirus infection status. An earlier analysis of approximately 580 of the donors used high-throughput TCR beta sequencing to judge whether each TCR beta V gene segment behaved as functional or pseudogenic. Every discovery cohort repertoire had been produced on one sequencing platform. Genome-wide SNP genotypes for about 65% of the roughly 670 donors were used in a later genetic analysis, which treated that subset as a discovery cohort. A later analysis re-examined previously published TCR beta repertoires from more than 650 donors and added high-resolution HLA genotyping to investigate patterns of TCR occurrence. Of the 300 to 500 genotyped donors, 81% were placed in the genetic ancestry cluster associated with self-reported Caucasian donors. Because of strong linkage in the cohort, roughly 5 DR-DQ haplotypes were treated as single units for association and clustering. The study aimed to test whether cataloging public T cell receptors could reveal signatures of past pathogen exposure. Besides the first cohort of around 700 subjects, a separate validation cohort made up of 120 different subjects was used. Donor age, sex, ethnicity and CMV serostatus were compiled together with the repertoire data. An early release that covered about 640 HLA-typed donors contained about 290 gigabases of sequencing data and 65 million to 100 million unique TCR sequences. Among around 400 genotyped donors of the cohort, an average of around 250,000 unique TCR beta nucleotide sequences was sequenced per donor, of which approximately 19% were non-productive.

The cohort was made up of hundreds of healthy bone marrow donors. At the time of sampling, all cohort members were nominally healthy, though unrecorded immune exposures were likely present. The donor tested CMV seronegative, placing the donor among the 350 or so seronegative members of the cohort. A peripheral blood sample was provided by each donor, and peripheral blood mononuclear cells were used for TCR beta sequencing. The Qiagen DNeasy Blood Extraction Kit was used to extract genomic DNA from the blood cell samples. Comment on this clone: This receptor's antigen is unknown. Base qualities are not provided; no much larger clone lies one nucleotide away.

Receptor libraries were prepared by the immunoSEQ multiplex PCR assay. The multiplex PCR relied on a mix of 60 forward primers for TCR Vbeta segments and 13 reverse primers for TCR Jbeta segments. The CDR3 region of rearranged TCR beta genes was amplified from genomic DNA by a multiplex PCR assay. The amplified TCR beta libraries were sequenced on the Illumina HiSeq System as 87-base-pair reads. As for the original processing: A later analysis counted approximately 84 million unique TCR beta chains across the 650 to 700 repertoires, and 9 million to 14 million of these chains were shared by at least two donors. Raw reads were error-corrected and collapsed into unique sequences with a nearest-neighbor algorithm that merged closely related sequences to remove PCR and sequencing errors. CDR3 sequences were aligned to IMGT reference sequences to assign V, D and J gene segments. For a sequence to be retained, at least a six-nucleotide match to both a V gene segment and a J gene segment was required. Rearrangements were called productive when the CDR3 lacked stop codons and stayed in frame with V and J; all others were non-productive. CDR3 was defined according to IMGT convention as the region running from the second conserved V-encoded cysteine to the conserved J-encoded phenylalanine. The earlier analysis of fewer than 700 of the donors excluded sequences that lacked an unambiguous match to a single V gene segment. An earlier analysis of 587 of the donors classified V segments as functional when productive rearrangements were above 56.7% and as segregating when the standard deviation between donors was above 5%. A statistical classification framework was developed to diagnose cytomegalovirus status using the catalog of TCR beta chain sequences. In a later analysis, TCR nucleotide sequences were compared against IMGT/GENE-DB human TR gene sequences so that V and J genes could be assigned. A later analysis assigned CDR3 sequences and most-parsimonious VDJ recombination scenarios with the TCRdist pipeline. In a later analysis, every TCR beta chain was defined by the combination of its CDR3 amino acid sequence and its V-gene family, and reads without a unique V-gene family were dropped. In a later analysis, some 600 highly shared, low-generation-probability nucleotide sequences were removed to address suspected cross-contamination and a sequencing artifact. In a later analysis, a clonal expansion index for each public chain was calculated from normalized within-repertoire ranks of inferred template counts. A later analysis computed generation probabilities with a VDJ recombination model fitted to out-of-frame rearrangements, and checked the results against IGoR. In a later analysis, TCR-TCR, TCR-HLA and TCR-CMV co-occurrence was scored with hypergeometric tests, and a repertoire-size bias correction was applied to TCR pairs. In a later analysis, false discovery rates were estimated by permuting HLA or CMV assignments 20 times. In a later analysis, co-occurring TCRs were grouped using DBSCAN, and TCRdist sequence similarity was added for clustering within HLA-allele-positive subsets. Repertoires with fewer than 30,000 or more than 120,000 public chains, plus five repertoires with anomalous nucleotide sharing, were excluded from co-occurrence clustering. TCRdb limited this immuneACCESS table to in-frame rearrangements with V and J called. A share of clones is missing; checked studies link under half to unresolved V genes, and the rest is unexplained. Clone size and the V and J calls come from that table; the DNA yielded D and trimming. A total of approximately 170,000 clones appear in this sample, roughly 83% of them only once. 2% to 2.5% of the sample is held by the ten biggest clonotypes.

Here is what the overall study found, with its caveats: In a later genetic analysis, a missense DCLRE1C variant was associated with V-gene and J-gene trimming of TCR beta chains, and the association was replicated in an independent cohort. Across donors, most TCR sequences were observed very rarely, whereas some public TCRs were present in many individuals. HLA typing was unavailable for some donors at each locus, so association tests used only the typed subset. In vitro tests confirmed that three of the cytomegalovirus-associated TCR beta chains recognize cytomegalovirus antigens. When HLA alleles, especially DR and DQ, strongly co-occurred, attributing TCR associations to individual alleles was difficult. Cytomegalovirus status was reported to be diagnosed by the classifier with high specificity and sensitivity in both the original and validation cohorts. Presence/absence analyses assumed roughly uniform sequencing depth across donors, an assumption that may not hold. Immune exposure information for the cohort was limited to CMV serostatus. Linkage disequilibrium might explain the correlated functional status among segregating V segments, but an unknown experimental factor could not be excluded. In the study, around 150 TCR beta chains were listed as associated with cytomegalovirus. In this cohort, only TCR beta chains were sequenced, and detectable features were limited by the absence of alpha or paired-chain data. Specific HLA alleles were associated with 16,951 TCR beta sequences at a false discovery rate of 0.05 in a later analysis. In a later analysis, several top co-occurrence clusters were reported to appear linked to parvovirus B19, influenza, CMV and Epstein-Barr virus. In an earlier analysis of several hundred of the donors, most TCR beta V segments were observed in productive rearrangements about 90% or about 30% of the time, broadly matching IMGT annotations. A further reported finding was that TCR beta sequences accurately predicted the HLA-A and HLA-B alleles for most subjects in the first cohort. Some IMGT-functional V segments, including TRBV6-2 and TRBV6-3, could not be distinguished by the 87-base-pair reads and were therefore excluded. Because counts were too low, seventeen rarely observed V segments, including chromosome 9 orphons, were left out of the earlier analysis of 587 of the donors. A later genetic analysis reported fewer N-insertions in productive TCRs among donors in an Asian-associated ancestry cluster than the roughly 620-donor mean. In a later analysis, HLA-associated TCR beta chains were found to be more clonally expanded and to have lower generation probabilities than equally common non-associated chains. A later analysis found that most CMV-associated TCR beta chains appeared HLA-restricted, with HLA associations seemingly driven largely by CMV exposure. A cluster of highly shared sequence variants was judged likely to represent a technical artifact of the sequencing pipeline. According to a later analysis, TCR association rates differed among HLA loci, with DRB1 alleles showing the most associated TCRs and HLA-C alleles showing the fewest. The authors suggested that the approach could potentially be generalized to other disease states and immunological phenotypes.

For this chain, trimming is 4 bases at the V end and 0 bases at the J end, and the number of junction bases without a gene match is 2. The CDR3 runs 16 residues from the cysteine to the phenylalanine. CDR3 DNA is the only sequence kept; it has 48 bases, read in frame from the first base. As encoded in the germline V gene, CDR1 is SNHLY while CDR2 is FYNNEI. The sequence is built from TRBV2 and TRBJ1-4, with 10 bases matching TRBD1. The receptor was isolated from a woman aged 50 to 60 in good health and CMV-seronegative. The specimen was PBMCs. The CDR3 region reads CASSGQGATTNEKLFF. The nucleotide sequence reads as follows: TGTGCCAGCAGTGGACAGGGGGCAACAACTAATGAAAAACTGTTTTTT. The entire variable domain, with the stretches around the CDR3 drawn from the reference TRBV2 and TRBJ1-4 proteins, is EPEVTQTPSHQVTQMGQEVILRCVPISNHLYFYWYRQILGQKVEFLVSFYNNEISEKSEIFDDQFSVERPDGSNFTLKIRSTKLEDSAMYFCASSGQGATTNEKLFFGSGTQLSVL.